Below are 31 T cell receptor beta chains sequenced from a single sample in a study of cytotoxic CD8 clonotypes in ibrutinib-treated CLL. Some clones are missing from TCRdb's copy, which holds only in-frame ones; the method was immunoSEQ multiplex PCR. The profile covers several thousand clones, with around 60% appearing a single time and 15% to 20% taken by the ten largest. This specimen was PBMCs, taken before ibrutinib treatment. The receptors were sampled from a human donor with chronic lymphocytic leukemia.

The chain carries TRBV5-6 and TRBJ1-2, with a tentative D call TRBD1 (5 bases). The V gene lost 4 bases and the J gene lost 0 bases, with 19 bases spanning the gap. The CDR3 length is 17 residues. Germline CDR1 reads SGHDT; CDR2 reads YYEEEE. The CDR3 loop is CASSPTGRAVANYGYTF. The CDR3 nucleotides are TGTGCCAGCAGCCCCACAGGACGGGCTGTAGCTAACTATGGCTACACCTTC.

The chain has TRBV20-1 and TRBJ1-2, with 7 positions matching TRBD1. The CDR3 runs to 11 residues. V was clipped by 7 bases and J by 6 bases; unmatched bases: 5. Germline-derived CDR1 and CDR2 are DFQATT and SNEGSKA (reference sequence). The CDR3 loop is CSGQGIHGYTF. The CDR3 DNA reads TGCAGTGGACAGGGTATACATGGCTACACCTTC.

CDR3 DNA: TGTGCCAGCAGCCAAGCAGGCCGGGGACTAGCGGACTACAATGAGCAGTTCTTC. Translation: CASSQAGRGLADYNEQFF. The V call is TRBV4-2, the J call TRBJ2-1; 11 nucleotides match TRBD2. V was clipped by 1 base and J by 3 bases; unmatched bases: 8. The CDR3 has 18 residues. Germline V CDR1 and CDR2: LGHNA, YNFKEQ.

The CDR3 region has the DNA TGTGCCTGGAGGACCGGACAGAACACCGGGGAGCTGTTTTTT. It encodes CAWRTGQNTGELFF. The V and J genes are TRBV30 and TRBJ2-2; TRBD1 is a possible D gene (5 bases). Looked up from germline, CDR1 is GTSNPN and CDR2 is SVGIG (reference sequence). V lost 3 bases to trimming and J lost 1 base, with 9 bases between them. The CDR3 extends over 14 amino acids.

The V gene is TRBV5-1, the J gene TRBJ2-1; TRBD2 agrees at 8 bases. After removal of 4 bases from V and 3 bases from J, the junction contained 12 bases not matched to a gene. Germline CDR1 and CDR2: SGHRS and YFSETQ. This CDR3 spans 17 amino acids. CDR3 nucleotide sequence: TGCGCCAGCAGCCCCCGGACTAGCCCGACGCACTACAATGAGCAGTTCTTC. Amino acid sequence: CASSPRTSPTHYNEQFF.

V and J are TRBV7-9 and TRBJ1-1, with D tentatively TRBD1 (6 bases). The V and J ends lost 5 bases and 4 bases respectively, with 11 bases between them. The CDR3 length is 13 residues. Germline V gene data show CDR1 as SEHNR and CDR2 as FQNEAQ (reference sequence). Here the CDR3 reads CASSETGFTEAFF. The CDR3 nucleotides read TGTGCCAGCAGCGAGACAGGCTTCACTGAAGCTTTCTTT.

This sequence joins TRBV18 and TRBJ1-2, with 7 bases that match TRBD1. The germline gives CDR1 KGHSH, CDR2 LQKENI. This CDR3 comprises 14 residues. V lost 1 base and J lost 3; bases outside the gene matches: 2. CDR3 protein: CASSPQGQDYGYTF. The CDR3 nucleotides are TGTGCCAGCTCACCACAAGGACAGGACTATGGCTACACCTTC. The whole variable domain, remainder taken from reference TRBV18 and TRBJ1-2, is NAGVMQNPRHLVRRRGQEARLRCSPMKGHSHVYWYRQLPEEGLKFMVYLQKENIIDESGMPKERFSAEFPKEGPSILRIQQVVRGDSAAYFCASSPQGQDYGYTFGSGTRLTVV.

In its sample, this clone was seen once. The chain couples TRBV5-1 to TRBJ2-2; tentatively, D is TRBD1 (5 bases). Germline CDR1 and CDR2: SGHRS and YFSETQ. Deletions cut 0 bases from V and 9 bases from J, with 12 bases between. The length of the CDR3 is 14 residues. CDR3 sequence (DNA): TGCGCCAGCAGCTTGGGGCAGGGCAACAGGGAGCTGTTTTTT. It yields the protein CASSLGQGNRELFF.

CDR3 DNA sequence: TGTGCCAGCATTCCCGGACTAGCGGGCTCCTATCTCTCCTACGAGCAGTACTTC. It yields the protein CASIPGLAGSYLSYEQYF. This chain connects TRBV2 to TRBJ2-7; 11 bases agree with TRBD2. The CDR3 sequence is 18 residues long. Germline CDR1 SNHLY, CDR2 FYNNEI. The J segment lost 0 bases and the V segment lost 7 bases, leaving 14 bases of the junction unmatched.

This clone was counted only a few times. The chain is built from TRBV5-1 and TRBJ1-3; D may be TRBD1 (5 bases). Germline CDR1 reads SGHRS; CDR2 reads YFSETQ. This CDR3 region has 15 residues. The V and J ends lost 0 bases and 4 bases respectively, with 11 bases between them. CDR3 DNA: TGCGCCAGCAGCTTGGCGGGGGACCCCGGAAACACCATATATTTT. Its protein product is CASSLAGDPGNTIYF. Full variable domain (outside the CDR3, taken from reference TRBV5-1 and TRBJ1-3): KAGVTQTPRYLIKTRGQQVTLSCSPISGHRSVSWYQQTPGQGLQFLFEYFSETQRNKGNFPGRFSGRQFSNSRSEMNVSTLELGDSALYLCASSLAGDPGNTIYFGEGSWLTVV.

The chain joins TRBV4-2 to TRBJ2-7; TRBD1 matches at 10 bases. V shed 7 bases, J shed 5 bases, and the junction held 11 bases outside the gene matches. Looked up from germline, CDR1 is LGHNA and CDR2 is YNFKEQ. The CDR3 is 15 residues long. DNA for the CDR3: TGTGCCAGCACCAAAACTGGGACAGGGGCTCACGAGCAGTACTTC. Translation gives CASTKTGTGAHEQYF.

The chain recombines TRBV27 with TRBJ2-7; D unclear. Trimming cost V 4 bases and J 0 bases, with 1 base left between them. CDR3 length: 11 residues. The germline V gene encodes CDR1 MNHEY and CDR2 SMNVEV (reference sequence). CDR3 nucleotides: TGTGCCAGCAGTTCCTCCTACGAGCAGTACTTC. It specifies CASSSSYEQYF.

The chain combines TRBV7-9 with TRBJ2-3; TRBD2 is a possible D gene (9 bases). Looked up from germline, CDR1 is SEHNR and CDR2 is FQNEAQ (reference sequence). Trimming removed 4 bases at V and 1 base at J, with 15 bases between. The CDR3 runs to 16 residues. In DNA form, the CDR3 reads TGTGCCAGCAGCTGGCGGGGGGGACAGGGCACAGATACGCAGTATTTT. Protein sequence: CASSWRGGQGTDTQYF.

This clone was seen only a few times. The chain uses TRBV4-1 and TRBJ2-7, with 7 bases that match TRBD1. CDR1 and CDR2 (germline): MGHRA, YSYEKL. This CDR3 comprises 13 residues. V lost 4 bases and J lost 4; bases outside the gene matches: 4. In DNA form, the CDR3 reads TGCGCCAGCAGCCGAACAGGGGATTACGAGCAGTACTTC. This encodes CASSRTGDYEQYF.

The CDR3 DNA sequence: TGCGCCAGCAGCTTGGACAGGGGAGCAGCTTTCTTT. It encodes CASSLDRGAAFF. V gene TRBV5-1 combines with J gene TRBJ1-1, with 7 bases lining up with TRBD1. Germline values: CDR1 SGHRS, CDR2 YFSETQ. V was clipped by 0 bases and J by 10 bases; unmatched bases: 3. The CDR3 covers 12 residues.

The chain employs TRBV20-1 and TRBJ2-5, with D hard to call. The germline gives CDR1 DFQATT, CDR2 SNEGSKA (reference sequence). This CDR3 contains 10 residues. Deletions cut 7 bases from V and 4 bases from J, with 7 bases between. In DNA form, the CDR3 reads TGCAGTGTTTTCACAGAGACCCAGTACTTC. This sequence encodes CSVFTETQYF.

This chain joins TRBV7-3 and TRBJ1-1; D is perhaps TRBD1 (6 bases). Germline CDR1 and CDR2: SGHTA and FQGTGA. V shed 4 bases and J shed 11 bases, with 14 bases lying between them. This CDR3 comprises 12 residues. CDR3 amino acids: CASSSRGGWAFF. The CDR3 coding sequence is TGTGCCAGCAGCTCCCGGGGGGGCTGGGCTTTCTTT.

The chain combines TRBV29-1 with TRBJ2-1; D uncertain. V lost 2 bases, J lost 10 bases, and 9 bases lay in between. This CDR3 is built from 11 residues. Germline CDR1 is SQVTM and CDR2 is ANQGSEA. As DNA, the CDR3 is TGCAGCGTTGAACCCCCGTACGAGCAGTTCTTC. Translated, it gives CSVEPPYEQFF.

This chain links TRBV5-1 with TRBJ2-5, with D unclear. The germline gives CDR1 SGHRS, CDR2 YFSETQ. Trimming cost V 2 bases and J 3 bases, with 2 bases left between them. This CDR3 contains 11 residues. CDR3 amino acids: CASSLKETQYF. CDR3 sequence (DNA): TGCGCCAGCAGCTTAAAAGAGACCCAGTACTTC.

This clone was counted a single time. The chain combines TRBV11-2 with TRBJ2-7; D call uncertain. This CDR3 has 10 amino acids. The V gene's germline CDR1 is SGHAT and CDR2 FQNNGV. V was shortened by 8 bases and J by 2 bases, with 4 bases between the two germline ends. CDR3 coding DNA: TGTGCCAGCGGAACCTACGAGCAGTACTTC. It specifies CASGTYEQYF.

The chain carries TRBV18 and TRBJ2-7; TRBD1 is a possible D gene (6 bases). The CDR3 has 15 residues. Looked up from germline, CDR1 is KGHSH and CDR2 is LQKENI. Trimming left V 1 base short and J 5 bases short, with 15 bases between. For the CDR3, the DNA is TGTGCCAGCTCACCACAGGGCAGGGGTATGGACGAGCAGTACTTC. It translates to CASSPQGRGMDEQYF.

The genes are TRBV7-9 and TRBJ1-1, with D tentatively TRBD1 (6 bases). The germline V and J ends were trimmed by 4 bases and 1 base, with 10 bases remaining between them. The V gene's germline CDR1 is SEHNR and CDR2 FQNEAQ (reference sequence). The CDR3 length is 14 residues. CDR3 protein: CASSSPRGNTEAFF. The CDR3 DNA is TGTGCCAGCAGCTCCCCCAGGGGGAACACTGAAGCTTTCTTT.

V is TRBV29-1 and J is TRBJ2-5; D might be TRBD1 (6 bases). There are 13 residues in the CDR3. Trimming took off 6 bases at V and 2 bases at J, with 13 bases between the two ends. The V gene's germline CDR1 is SQVTM and CDR2 ANQGSEA. The CDR3 DNA sequence: TGCAGCGTCGAGAGGCAGGGGCAAGAGACCCAGTACTTC. Translating gives CSVERQGQETQYF.

The rearrangement joins TRBV6-6 to TRBJ1-5; possibly TRBD1 for D (5 bases). CDR3 length: 14 amino acids. V was trimmed by 5 bases and J by 5 bases, leaving 13 bases between them. Germline values: CDR1 MNHNY, CDR2 SVGAGI (reference sequence). The CDR3 protein is CASSTGRWDQPQHF. CDR3 bases: TGTGCCAGCAGTACGGGACGGTGGGATCAGCCCCAGCATTTT.

The chain joins TRBV28 to TRBJ2-7; D perhaps matches TRBD1 (6 bases). This CDR3 has 15 amino acids. Germline lookup yields CDR1 MDHEN and CDR2 SYDVKM. Trimming pared 6 bases from V and 3 bases from J, leaving 18 bases between. The CDR3 loop is CASRIDQGNFYEQYF. The DNA for the CDR3 is TGTGCCAGCAGAATTGACCAGGGGAACTTCTACGAGCAGTACTTC.

The chain links TRBV7-2 to TRBJ2-3; D uncertain. CDR1 and CDR2 (germline): SGHTA, FQGNSA. The CDR3 runs to 11 residues. V dropped 7 bases and J dropped 8 bases, with 10 bases sitting between them. CDR3 DNA: TGTGCCAGCACCCCTTTTGGTACGCAGTATTTT. This sequence encodes CASTPFGTQYF.

This chain connects TRBV6-5 to TRBJ1-1, with D unclear. V shed 1 base and J shed 3 bases, with 9 bases lying between them. Germline V lookup: CDR1 MNHEY, CDR2 SVGAGI. This CDR3 has 14 residues. The CDR3 sequence is CASSYWPLYTEAFF. CDR3 DNA sequence: TGTGCCAGCAGTTACTGGCCTCTGTACACTGAAGCTTTCTTT.

This rearrangement joins TRBV14 to TRBJ2-7; no firm D call. This CDR3 contains 15 residues. The V end lost 1 base, the J end lost 2 bases, and 12 bases lay between the germline ends. Looked up from germline, CDR1 is SGHDN and CDR2 is FVKESK. This CDR3 is CASSQGTGFPYEQYF. The DNA for the CDR3 is TGTGCCAGCAGCCAAGGCACGGGCTTTCCCTACGAGCAGTACTTC. The entire variable domain, with the rest obtained from reference TRBV14 and TRBJ2-7, is as follows: EAGVTQFPSHSVIEKGQTVTLRCDPISGHDNLYWYRRVMGKEIKFLLHFVKESKQDESGMPNNRFLAERTGGTYSTLKVQPAELEDSGVYFCASSQGTGFPYEQYFGPGTRLTVT.

The chain combines TRBV11-2 with TRBJ1-4; tentatively, D is TRBD1 (6 bases). Germline V CDR1 and CDR2: SGHAT, FQNNGV. V was cut by 5 bases and J by 8 bases, with 15 bases left in between. The CDR3 runs 14 residues. The DNA for the CDR3 is TGTGCCAGCAGCGCGCAGGGGCAGGGGGAAAAACTGTTTTTT. It encodes CASSAQGQGEKLFF.

The rearrangement uses TRBV5-6 and TRBJ2-7; TRBD2 is a possible D gene (5 bases). Trimming shortened V by 0 bases and J by 0 bases, and 10 bases separated the two germline ends. Germline CDR1 is SGHDT and CDR2 is YYEEEE. There are 15 residues in the CDR3. CDR3 in DNA: TGTGCCAGCAGCTTGGCGGCGGGCGGCTCCTACGAGCAGTACTTC. This codes for CASSLAAGGSYEQYF.

This clone was counted a few times. V gene TRBV10-3 combines with J gene TRBJ2-2; 7 nucleotides align to TRBD2. With V trimmed by 6 bases and J by 2 bases, 6 bases remained unmatched. Looked up from germline, CDR1 is ENHRY and CDR2 is SYGVKD. The CDR3 sequence is 15 residues long. In DNA form, the CDR3 reads TGTGCCATCAGGGTCGCTAGCGGTAACACCGGGGAGCTGTTTTTT. Its translation is CAIRVASGNTGELFF.